This T cell receptor (beta chain) was sequenced in a study of blood T cell repertoires in COVID-19. Using immunoSEQ multiplex PCR, the repertoire was profiled, and TCRdb retains in-frame clones only, with some absent. The sample consists of 97,000 or so clones, roughly 87% of them appearing once. This clone appeared a single time. The sample comprised peripheral blood. The sequence was collected from a man aged 50 or older with active COVID-19.

The CDR3 DNA follows: TGTGCCAGCAGTAAAGTACGACAGGGAGCCAAAAACATTCAGTACTTC. It is translated as CASSKVRQGAKNIQYF. The rearrangement uses TRBV6-1 and TRBJ2-4, with 7 bases fitting TRBD1. Germline assignment: CDR1 MNHNS and CDR2 SASEGT. The length of the CDR3 is 16 residues. J gave up 0 bases and V 5 bases, and 7 bases lay outside the gene matches.